The 20 T cell receptor beta chains listed next were all sequenced from one sample in a study of OX40 agonist ivuxolimab in advanced cancers. Clones were sequenced by immunoSEQ multiplex PCR, and TCRdb holds only the in-frame ones, with some missing. The sample includes 90,000 to 100,000 clones, around 90% of them seen just once. Here the sequenced sample was CD4+ or CD8+ T cells sorted from blood, taken in a trial of the OX40 agonist ivuxolimab. The receptors stem from an adult with an advanced solid tumor such as melanoma, head and neck, liver or kidney cancer.

The CDR3 DNA reads as TGTGCCAGCAGCGTAGTGGGGGGGCGTAGCTCTGGGGCCAACGTCCTGACTTTC. This gives the protein CASSVVGGRSSGANVLTF. This sequence joins TRBV9 and TRBJ2-6; possible D gene TRBD2, 7 bases. CDR3 length: 18 residues. Germline loops: CDR1 SGDLS, CDR2 YYNGEE. V was cut by 0 bases and J by 0 bases, with 13 bases left in between.

The chain is built from TRBV5-4 and TRBJ2-1, with 12 bases matching TRBD2. Germline trimming cut 0 bases from V and 0 bases from J; bases unmatched to any gene: 4. Per germline, CDR1 SGHNT and CDR2 YYREEE (reference sequence). This CDR3 is built from 18 residues. The DNA of the CDR3 is TGTGCCAGCAGCTTGGCCGCTAGCGGGAGGGTCTCCTACAATGAGCAGTTCTTC. Residues: CASSLAASGRVSYNEQFF.

The rearrangement links TRBV19 to TRBJ2-6, with TRBD1 matching over 9 bases. The CDR3 runs 19 residues. After removal of 3 bases from V and 0 bases from J, the junction contained 9 bases not matched to a gene. Germline CDR1 and CDR2: LNHDA and SQIVND (reference sequence). CDR3 in DNA: TGTGCCAGTAGTATCAGTATGGGACAGGGACCCTCTGGGGCCAACGTCCTGACTTTC. Translated: CASSISMGQGPSGANVLTF.

The chain combines TRBV11-2 with TRBJ1-1; TRBD1 might be the D (5 bases). CDR1 is SGHAT and CDR2 is FQNNGV in the germline V gene. The CDR3 spans 16 residues. V lost 2 bases and J lost 4, with 17 bases in between. DNA for the CDR3: TGTGCCAGCAGCTTACAACCGGGACGCCGTCCCACTGAAGCTTTCTTT. Protein: CASSLQPGRRPTEAFF.

The V call is TRBV4-1, the J call TRBJ2-1, with D tentatively TRBD2 (7 bases). V was clipped by 4 bases and J by 0 bases, with 22 bases between them. In germline, CDR1 is MGHRA, CDR2 YSYEKL. The CDR3 has 19 residues. In DNA form, the CDR3 reads TGCGCCAGCAGCCCATTGGAGAGGGCGGGGGCCTCCTCCTACAATGAGCAGTTCTTC. As protein: CASSPLERAGASSYNEQFF.

The chain has TRBV6-1 and TRBJ2-5; D is uncertain. The CDR3 has 15 residues. Germline CDR1 is MNHNS and CDR2 is SASEGT. V shed 5 bases and J shed 1 base, with 14 bases lying between them. DNA of the CDR3: TGTGCCAGCAGTTTAGGGCAGCTTAGCCAAGAGACCCAGTACTTC. Amino acids: CASSLGQLSQETQYF.

The rearrangement joins TRBV9 to TRBJ2-1, with D possibly called TRBD1 or TRBD2 (5 bases each). The V end lost 0 bases, the J end lost 4 bases, and 17 bases lay between the germline ends. Germline values: CDR1 SGDLS, CDR2 YYNGEE. This CDR3 is built from 17 residues. CDR3 DNA sequence: TGTGCCAGCAGCGTAGGATCTACCCGGGGCGGGTACAATGAGCAGTTCTTC. Translating it yields CASSVGSTRGGYNEQFF.

This chain links TRBV28 with TRBJ2-3, with a weak D call TRBD2 (5 bases). Germline V gene sequence: CDR1 MDHEN, CDR2 SYDVKM. CDR3 length equals 13 residues. V was trimmed by 5 bases and J by 7 bases, leaving 13 bases between them. This CDR3 is CASSIPSGNTQYF. The CDR3 DNA follows: TGTGCCAGCAGTATTCCTTCGGGGAATACGCAGTATTTT.

This clone was recorded only once. This sequence joins TRBV7-3 and TRBJ2-1, with D maybe TRBD2 (6 bases). Germline loops: CDR1 SGHTA, CDR2 FQGTGA. V was clipped by 1 base and J by 10 bases, with 14 bases between them. The CDR3 length is 14 residues. The CDR3 loop reads CASSLNGGVGEQFF. DNA of the CDR3: TGTGCCAGCAGCTTAAACGGGGGAGTAGGCGAGCAGTTCTTC.

The chain carries TRBV6-1 and TRBJ1-5; the D gene is possibly TRBD1 (6 bases). CDR1 MNHNS and CDR2 SASEGT come from the germline V gene. Trimming removed 3 bases from V and 2 bases from J, with 17 bases in between. The CDR3 is 17 residues long. The CDR3: CASSDGQFLGGNQPQHF. The CDR3 DNA follows: TGTGCCAGCAGTGACGGACAGTTCCTGGGGGGCAATCAGCCCCAGCATTTT.

This chain uses TRBV6-5 with TRBJ2-5, with TRBD2 as a possible D gene (5 bases). CDR1 is MNHEY and CDR2 is SVGAGI in the germline V gene. This CDR3 has 13 residues. V lost 8 bases to trimming and J lost 4 bases, with 14 bases between them. The CDR3 here is CASSYGGGETQYF. The CDR3 region has the DNA TGTGCCAGCTCCTATGGAGGTGGAGAGACCCAGTACTTC.

Regarding this clone: The same CDR3 also results from other DNA sequences found in this sample. The V gene is TRBV5-1, the J gene TRBJ2-7; weak D call: TRBD1 (5 bases). The CDR3 sequence is 14 residues long. Trimming removed 0 bases at V and 0 bases at J, with 7 bases between. Germline values: CDR1 SGHRS, CDR2 YFSETQ. CDR3 protein: CASSLGGSSYEQYF. As DNA, the CDR3 is TGCGCCAGCAGCTTGGGGGGCAGCTCCTACGAGCAGTACTTC.

The table lists this clone with a count of one. V gene TRBV7-2 combines with J gene TRBJ1-4, with TRBD1 matching over 10 bases. V shed 5 bases and J 7 bases; nucleotides not matched to a gene: 4. The CDR3 sequence is 14 residues long. Germline CDR1 is SGHTA and CDR2 is FQGNSA. In DNA form, the CDR3 reads TGTGCCAGCAGCCCGGACAGGGGGAGTGAAAAACTGTTTTTT. Amino acids: CASSPDRGSEKLFF.

In this sample, this clone turned up once. This chain uses TRBV6-1 with TRBJ2-7, with 10 bases aligning to TRBD2. Germline V CDR1 and CDR2: MNHNS, SASEGT. This CDR3 is built from 15 residues. V was pared by 3 bases and J by 5 bases, with 7 bases of the junction left unmatched. The CDR3, as DNA: TGTGCCAGCAGTGAGTCTAGCGGGGGTTGGAACGAGCAGTACTTC. This encodes CASSESSGGWNEQYF.

The rearrangement joins TRBV7-7 to TRBJ1-1; no clear D. Between the trimmed V and J ends, which lost 6 bases and 3 bases, there was a span of 11 bases. CDR1 is SSHAT and CDR2 is FNYEAQ in the germline V gene (reference sequence). The CDR3 has 13 amino acids. CDR3 nucleotide sequence: TGTGCCAGCAGTCGAAATCAGGACACTGAAGCTTTCTTT. Protein: CASSRNQDTEAFF.

This chain links TRBV11-2 with TRBJ1-6; D remains ambiguous. Trimming stripped 2 bases from V and 8 bases from J, with 7 bases between. The CDR3 is 13 amino acids. The germline V gene encodes CDR1 SGHAT and CDR2 FQNNGV. The CDR3 sequence: CASSLSGHSPLHF. The CDR3 DNA follows: TGTGCCAGCAGCTTATCCGGGCATTCACCCCTCCACTTT.

The J gene is TRBJ1-2, the V gene TRBV30; D is ambiguous. The CDR3 runs 17 residues. Deletions cut 0 bases from V and 0 bases from J, with 17 bases between. Germline V gene data show CDR1 as GTSNPN and CDR2 as SVGIG (reference sequence). The CDR3 nucleotides read TGTGCCTGGAGTGTACGAGGGATGCAGATTACTAACTATGGCTACACCTTC. It encodes CAWSVRGMQITNYGYTF.

The chain combines TRBV6-5 with TRBJ2-7, with D perhaps TRBD1 (6 bases). This CDR3 has 14 amino acids. Germline CDR1 is MNHEY and CDR2 is SVGAGI. Trimming stripped 2 bases from V and 6 bases from J, with 14 bases between. CDR3 nucleotides: TGTGCCAGCAGTTACAACAACAGGGTCGGCGAGCAGTACTTC. This translates into CASSYNNRVGEQYF.

This chain uses TRBV10-3 with TRBJ2-7; 7 bases are a match to TRBD1. The junction had 8 bases not matched to a gene; V was cut back by 0 bases and J by 0 bases. Germline V lookup: CDR1 ENHRY, CDR2 SYGVKD. CDR3 length: 17 residues. This CDR3 is CAISESPGRGFSYEQYF. The CDR3 region has the DNA TGTGCCATCAGTGAGTCGCCGGGCAGGGGGTTCTCCTACGAGCAGTACTTC.

The chain recombines TRBV4-1 with TRBJ2-2, with 9 nucleotides matching TRBD1. V was clipped by 6 bases and J by 0 bases; unmatched bases: 2. In germline, CDR1 is MGHRA, CDR2 YSYEKL. There are 15 residues in the CDR3. The CDR3 here is CASRRQGANTGELFF. CDR3 sequence (DNA): TGCGCCAGCAGGAGACAGGGGGCGAACACCGGGGAGCTGTTTTTT.